One sample yielded the 5 T cell receptor beta chains listed below, sequenced in a study of blood T cell repertoires in COVID-19. The repertoire was sequenced with immunoSEQ multiplex PCR; TCRdb's copy has only in-frame clones and lacks some. Seen here are some 210,000 clones, roughly 81% observed once, and the top ten hold 5% to 6.5%. Sequencing used peripheral blood. The source is a woman in her 70s with active or convalescent COVID-19.

In its sample, this clone was seen once. The J gene is TRBJ2-1, the V gene TRBV4-1; 9 bases agree with TRBD2. V lost 2 bases, J lost 1 base, and 0 bases stayed unmatched. The CDR3 loop spans 15 amino acids. Germline loops: CDR1 MGHRA, CDR2 YSYEKL. CDR3 sequence (DNA): TGCGCCAGCAGCCAACTAGCGGGATCCTACAATGAGCAGTTCTTC. Protein sequence: CASSQLAGSYNEQFF.

This chain joins TRBV5-4 and TRBJ1-4; tentatively, D is TRBD1 (5 bases). CDR3 length: 14 amino acids. Trimming cost V 2 bases and J 8 bases, with 13 bases left between them. The germline V gene has CDR1 SGHNT and CDR2 YYREEE (reference sequence). The CDR3 DNA reads as TGTGCCAGCAGCTTAAAGCAGGGTAGCGAAAAACTGTTTTTT. This translates into CASSLKQGSEKLFF.

Only a few counts were recorded for this clone. V usage is TRBV15 and J usage is TRBJ2-3; the match to TRBD1 covers 7 bases. V was clipped by 2 bases and J by 4 bases; unmatched bases: 9. There are 16 residues in the CDR3. Germline V lookup: CDR1 LNHNV, CDR2 YYDKDF (reference sequence). In nucleotides, the CDR3 is TGTGCCACCAGCAGAAGTACAGGGGCTTTGGCAGATACGCAGTATTTT. Encoded protein: CATSRSTGALADTQYF.

The V gene is TRBV6-5, the J gene TRBJ2-3, with TRBD1 matching 10 bases. From germline, CDR1 is MNHEY and CDR2 SVGAGI. After removal of 5 bases from V and 4 bases from J, the junction contained 6 bases not matched to a gene. The CDR3 contains 15 residues. CDR3 region: CASSQGQGWADTQYF. In DNA form, the CDR3 reads TGTGCCAGCAGTCAGGGACAGGGGTGGGCAGATACGCAGTATTTT.

This chain joins TRBV7-3 and TRBJ2-5; TRBD2 aligns across 7 bases. V lost 4 bases and J lost 3; bases outside the gene matches: 8. This CDR3 region has 15 residues. Germline V gene data show CDR1 as SGHTA and CDR2 as FQGTGA. CDR3 sequence (DNA): TGTGCCAGCAGCTCCCTAGGACTAGGGGAAGAGACCCAGTACTTC. It specifies CASSSLGLGEETQYF. The full variable domain, with the rest looked up from reference TRBV7-3 and TRBJ2-5, is GAGVSQTPSNKVTEKGKYVELRCDPISGHTALYWYRQSLGQGPEFLIYFQGTGAADDSGLPNDRFFAVRPEGSVSTLKIQRTERGDSAVYLCASSSLGLGEETQYFGPGTRLLVL.